The clone carrying this TCR beta chain was detected many times. This specimen belongs to a study of lung T cells in sarcoidosis with Löfgren's syndrome. MiXCR, run by TCRdb on the reads, gives a single entry per CDR3 protein. The sample contains thousands of distinct CDR3 sequences, 15% to 20% of which appear only once. The sample comprised CD4+ T cells from bronchoalveolar lavage. The TCR comes from a human donor with sarcoidosis (Löfgren's syndrome or another form), or a control subject (not recorded which).

CDR3 amino acids: CASSLVGAGGSLDTQYF. The CDR3 nucleotides read TGTGCCAGCAGCTTAGTAGGTGCGGGGGGTTCGTTAGATACGCAGTATTTT. The chain has TRBV7-6 and TRBJ2-3; the match to TRBD2 covers 8 bases. The CDR3 extends over 17 amino acids. The V gene's germline CDR1 is SGHVS and CDR2 FNYEAQ. Trimming at V came to 1 base and at J to 5 bases, leaving 11 bases not matched to a gene.